This entry lists 16 T cell receptor beta chains sequenced from one sample in a study of memory CD4+ T cells and cytomegalovirus serostatus. Clones were sequenced by immunoSEQ multiplex PCR, and TCRdb holds only the in-frame ones, with some missing. The sample consists of under 55,000 clones, over 70% of them appearing once. Single viable CD3+CD4+CD8-CD45RO+ cells were sorted as the memory CD4+ T cells. Sequenced material: memory CD4+ T cells from blood. The source of these receptors is an adult in good health and CMV-seropositive.

The genes are TRBV20-1 and TRBJ2-5; the D is unclear. The V gene lost 5 bases and the J gene lost 5 bases, with 6 bases spanning the gap. Looked up from germline, CDR1 is DFQATT and CDR2 is SNEGSKA (reference sequence). The CDR3 runs 10 residues. The chain's CDR3 is CSALWETQYF. DNA for the CDR3: TGCAGTGCTCTGTGGGAGACCCAGTACTTC.

The chain employs TRBV7-2 and TRBJ2-4, with 11 bases lining up with TRBD1. Per germline, CDR1 SGHTA and CDR2 FQGNSA. Losses at the gene ends were 1 base for V and 4 bases for J; bases not matched to a gene: 3. The CDR3 covers 16 residues. The CDR3 nucleotides are TGTGCCAGCAGCTTAGTAGGGACAGGGGGTAAAAACATTCAGTACTTC. Translating gives CASSLVGTGGKNIQYF.

The CDR3 reads CASSYQGTREAFF. DNA of the CDR3: TGTGCCAGCAGTTACCAGGGGACGCGGGAAGCTTTCTTT. The J gene is TRBJ1-1, the V gene TRBV6-6, with D maybe TRBD1 (6 bases). Trimming cost V 2 bases and J 8 bases, with 12 bases left between them. This CDR3 has 13 residues. The V gene's germline CDR1 is MNHNY and CDR2 SVGAGI (reference sequence).

The chain couples TRBV7-2 to TRBJ1-2; 11 nucleotides match TRBD1. The CDR3 contains 16 residues. Germline V gives CDR1 SGHTA, CDR2 FQGNSA. J was trimmed by 3 bases and V by 5 bases; bases with no gene match: 8. In nucleotides, the CDR3 is TGTGCCAGCAGCCCCTCCGGGACAGGGGGTGACTATGGCTACACCTTC. It is translated as CASSPSGTGGDYGYTF.

This rearrangement joins TRBV2 to TRBJ2-7, with D possibly TRBD2 on 7 matching bases. The CDR3 is 15 residues long. V dropped 7 bases and J dropped 3 bases, with 19 bases sitting between them. Germline V gene data show CDR1 as SNHLY and CDR2 as FYNNEI. The CDR3 reads CASKRGGTTSYEQYF. CDR3 sequence (DNA): TGTGCCAGCAAAAGAGGGGGGACTACCAGCTACGAGCAGTACTTC.

This clone came up once. CDR3 sequence (DNA): TGTGCCAGTAGTATCGCGACGGCTAATGAAAAACTGTTTTTT. As protein: CASSIATANEKLFF. The chain has TRBV19 and TRBJ1-4; D not certain. This CDR3 spans 14 amino acids. V shed 3 bases and J shed 3 bases, with 8 bases lying between them. The germline gives CDR1 LNHDA, CDR2 SQIVND (reference sequence).

The chain combines TRBV28 with TRBJ1-5; D is undetermined. V was clipped by 10 bases and J by 3 bases, with 13 bases between them. CDR1 is MDHEN, CDR2 SYDVKM, per germline. The CDR3 spans 13 residues. CDR3 nucleotides: TGTGCCACTTACGAGGAATTCAATCAGCCCCAGCATTTT. This gives the protein CATYEEFNQPQHF.

The chain is built from TRBV6-4 and TRBJ1-5; TRBD1 aligns across 12 bases. Trimming cost V 7 bases and J 7 bases; bases outside gene matches: 8. The CDR3 covers 15 residues. Germline-derived CDR1 and CDR2 are MRHNA and SNTAGT. The CDR3 loop reads CASIPGTGGHQPQHF. The CDR3 nucleotides read TGTGCCAGCATCCCCGGGACAGGGGGCCACCAGCCCCAGCATTTT.

J is TRBJ2-3 and V is TRBV7-2, with D perhaps matching TRBD1 (5 bases). This CDR3 has 17 residues. CDR1 and CDR2 from the germline V gene are SGHTA and FQGNSA. Trimming stripped 5 bases from V and 0 bases from J, with 18 bases between. CDR3 coding DNA: TGTGCCAGCAGCCCCCAAGGGGCAGGGCAGAGCACAGATACGCAGTATTTT. It yields the protein CASSPQGAGQSTDTQYF.

V is TRBV7-2 and J is TRBJ2-4, with D hard to call. The CDR3 consists of 14 residues. Germline CDR1 and CDR2: SGHTA and FQGNSA. Trimming took 5 bases from V and 0 from J, leaving 8 bases between them. CDR3 coding DNA: TGTGCCAGCAGCCAAGCTTTAGCCAAAAACATTCAGTACTTC. It translates to CASSQALAKNIQYF.

The chain joins TRBV2 to TRBJ2-1, with D unclear. The CDR3 spans 16 residues. Deletions cut 6 bases from V and 2 bases from J, with 17 bases between. Germline V gene lookup returns CDR1 SNHLY and CDR2 FYNNEI. The CDR3 region has the DNA TGTGCCAGCAGGATGGGGTGGGCTGCTGCCTACAATGAGCAGTTCTTC. Translated, it gives CASRMGWAAAYNEQFF.

The gene calls are TRBV7-2 and TRBJ1-6; perhaps TRBD1 as D (5 bases). The CDR3 consists of 15 residues. CDR1 and CDR2 from the germline V gene are SGHTA and FQGNSA. V was pared by 1 base and J by 5 bases, with 9 bases between. The CDR3 spells CASSLGGRNNSPLHF. DNA of the CDR3: TGTGCCAGCAGCTTAGGGGGGAGAAATAATTCACCCCTCCACTTT. Full variable domain (remainder filled in from reference TRBV7-2 and TRBJ1-6): GAGVSQSPSNKVTEKGKDVELRCDPISGHTALYWYRQSLGQGLEFLIYFQGNSAPDKSGLPSDRFSAERTGGSVSTLTIQRTQQEDSAVYLCASSLGGRNNSPLHFGNGTRLTVT.

V is TRBV28 and J is TRBJ2-7; no clear D gene. The V gene lost 6 bases and the J gene lost 3 bases, with 12 bases spanning the gap. This CDR3 is 13 amino acids long. Germline CDR1 and CDR2: MDHEN and SYDVKM. The CDR3 sequence: CASRETVGYEQYF. CDR3 nucleotides: TGTGCCAGCAGGGAAACGGTGGGCTACGAGCAGTACTTC.

The V and J genes are TRBV4-3 and TRBJ1-1; 8 bases fit TRBD1. Germline V gene lookup returns CDR1 LGHNA and CDR2 YSLEER. V shed 2 bases and J 3 bases; nucleotides not matched to a gene: 11. The length of the CDR3 is 17 residues. The CDR3: CASSQTINRGGDTEAFF. CDR3 DNA sequence: TGCGCCAGCAGCCAAACCATTAACAGGGGGGGAGACACTGAAGCTTTCTTT.

V and J are TRBV5-1 and TRBJ1-2, with D possibly TRBD1 on 6 matching bases. Trimming shortened V by 4 bases and J by 6 bases, and 16 bases separated the two germline ends. Germline V gene data show CDR1 as SGHRS and CDR2 as YFSETQ. CDR3 size: 14 residues. CDR3 sequence: CASSTTGAWDGYTF. CDR3 DNA: TGCGCCAGCAGCACGACGGGGGCTTGGGATGGCTACACCTTC. The full variable domain, in which reference TRBV5-1 and TRBJ1-2 provide the parts outside the CDR3, is KAGVTQTPRYLIKTRGQQVTLSCSPISGHRSVSWYQQTPGQGLQFLFEYFSETQRNKGNFPGRFSGRQFSNSRSEMNVSTLELGDSALYLCASSTTGAWDGYTFGSGTRLTVV.

This rearrangement joins TRBV28 to TRBJ2-3, with TRBD1 matching over 8 bases. The CDR3 sequence is 17 residues long. Germline V gene lookup returns CDR1 MDHEN and CDR2 SYDVKM. With 4 bases clipped from V and 3 bases from J, the junction kept 12 bases outside the gene matches. CDR3 region: CASSSAGTGWSTDTQYF. In nucleotides, the CDR3 is TGTGCCAGCAGTTCGGCCGGGACAGGTTGGTCTACAGATACGCAGTATTTT.